What follows are 5 T cell receptor beta chains derived from one specimen sequenced in a study of T cells in Graves' hyperthyroidism and ophthalmopathy. Using RNA transcripts as the source, TCR beta CDR3 regions were amplified. Using the HTBI primer set, a first-round RT-PCR was run on the TCR CDR3. One entry per CDR3 protein results from TCRdb running MiXCR on the multiplex PCR reads. The sample contains hundreds of thousands of distinct CDR3 sequences, over 15% of which appear only once. The source material was blood. All receptors derive from a woman aged 45-59 years with Graves' hyperthyroidism that later progressed to Graves' ophthalmopathy.

J is TRBJ2-3 and V is TRBV27; 7 bases match TRBD1. The V gene end was trimmed by 5 bases and the J gene end by 2 bases; junction bases not matched to a gene: 4. The germline gives CDR1 MNHEY, CDR2 SMNVEV (reference sequence). This CDR3 has 14 residues. CDR3 DNA: TGTGCCAGCAGTCCGGGACAGCCCACAGATACGCAGTATTTT. Amino acid sequence: CASSPGQPTDTQYF.

This clonotype was seen more than once but under ten times. The V gene is TRBV5-1, the J gene TRBJ2-7; possible D gene TRBD2, 5 bases. V was cut by 4 bases and J by 0 bases, with 20 bases left in between. The V gene's germline CDR1 is SGHRS and CDR2 YFSETQ. The CDR3 is made up of 17 amino acids. The CDR3 here is CASSLNNVRVSSYEQYF. The CDR3, as DNA: TGCGCCAGCAGCCTCAATAATGTGAGGGTGTCCTCCTACGAGCAGTACTTC.

This clonotype was counted ten times or more. For the CDR3, the DNA is TGCAGTGCTGTGCGGGGGGATATGCCCGAGCAGTACTTC. This translates into CSAVRGDMPEQYF. The gene calls are TRBV20-1 and TRBJ2-7; 8 bases match TRBD2. Trimming took 5 bases from V and 6 from J; bases not matched to a gene: 9. This CDR3 comprises 13 residues. The germline V gene encodes CDR1 DFQATT and CDR2 SNEGSKA (reference sequence).

This clonotype was seen a handful of times. The J gene is TRBJ2-2, the V gene TRBV3-1, with 7 positions matching TRBD1. The CDR3 sequence is 15 residues long. The V segment lost 1 base and the J segment 6 bases; nucleotides outside the gene matches: 5. Germline CDR1 is LGHDT and CDR2 is YNNKEL (reference sequence). CDR3 coding DNA: TGTGCCAGCAGCCAAGGAGGCAGGGGGTCCGGGGAGCTGTTTTTT. The encoded protein is CASSQGGRGSGELFF.

This clonotype showed up just a few times. This chain joins TRBV12-3 or TRBV12-4 and TRBJ2-1; 8 positions match TRBD2. V was clipped by 1 base and J by 5 bases; unmatched bases: 4. This CDR3 is 15 amino acids long. The CDR3 DNA sequence: TGTGCCAGCAGTTTAGTTGCGGGGGGAGACAATGAGCAGTTCTTC. As protein: CASSLVAGGDNEQFF.